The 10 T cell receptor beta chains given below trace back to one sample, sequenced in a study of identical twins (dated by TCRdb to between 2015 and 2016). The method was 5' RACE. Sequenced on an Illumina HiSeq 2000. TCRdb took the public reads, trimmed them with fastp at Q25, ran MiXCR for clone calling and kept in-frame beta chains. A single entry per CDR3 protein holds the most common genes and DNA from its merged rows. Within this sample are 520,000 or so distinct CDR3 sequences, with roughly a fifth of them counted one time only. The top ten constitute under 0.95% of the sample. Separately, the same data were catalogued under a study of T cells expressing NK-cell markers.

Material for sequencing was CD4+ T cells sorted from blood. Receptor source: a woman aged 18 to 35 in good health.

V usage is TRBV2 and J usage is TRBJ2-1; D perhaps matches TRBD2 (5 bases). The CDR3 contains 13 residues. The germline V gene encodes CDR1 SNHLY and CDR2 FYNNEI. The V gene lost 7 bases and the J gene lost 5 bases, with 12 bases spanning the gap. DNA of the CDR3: TGTGCCAGCACAAGGGAGTGGGACAATGAGCAGTTCTTC. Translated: CASTREWDNEQFF.

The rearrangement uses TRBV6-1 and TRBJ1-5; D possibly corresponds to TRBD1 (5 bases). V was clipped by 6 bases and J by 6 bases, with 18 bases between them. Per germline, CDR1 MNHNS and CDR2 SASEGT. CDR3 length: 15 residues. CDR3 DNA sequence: TGTGCCAGCAGACCTGACAGAATGCAGGTTCAGCCCCAGCATTTT. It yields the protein CASRPDRMQVQPQHF.

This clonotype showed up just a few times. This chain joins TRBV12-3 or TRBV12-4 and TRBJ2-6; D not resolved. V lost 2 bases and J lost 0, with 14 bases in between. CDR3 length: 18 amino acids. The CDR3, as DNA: TGTGCCAGCAGTTTAATCGTCCACTCCTCCTCTGGGGCCAACGTCCTGACTTTC. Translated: CASSLIVHSSSGANVLTF.

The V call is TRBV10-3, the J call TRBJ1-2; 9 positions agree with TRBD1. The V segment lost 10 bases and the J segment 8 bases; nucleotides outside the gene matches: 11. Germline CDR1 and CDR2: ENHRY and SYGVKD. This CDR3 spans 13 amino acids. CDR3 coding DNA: TGTGCCACACTCAGGGACAGGGTGAAGGGCTACACCTTC. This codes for CATLRDRVKGYTF.

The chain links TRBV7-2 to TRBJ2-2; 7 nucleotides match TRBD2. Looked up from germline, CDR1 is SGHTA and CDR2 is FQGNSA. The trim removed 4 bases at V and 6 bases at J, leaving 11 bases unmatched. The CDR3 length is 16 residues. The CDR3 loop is CASSWSPGGISGELFF. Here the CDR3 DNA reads TGTGCCAGCAGCTGGAGCCCCGGGGGGATTTCCGGGGAGCTGTTTTTT.

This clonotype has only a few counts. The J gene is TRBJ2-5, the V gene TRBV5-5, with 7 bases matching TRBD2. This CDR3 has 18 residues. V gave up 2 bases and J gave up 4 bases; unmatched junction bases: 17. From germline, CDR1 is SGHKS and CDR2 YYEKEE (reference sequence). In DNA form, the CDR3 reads TGTGCCAGCAGCTTTGCTTCGTGGCGGGAGCGGGGTCGAGAGACCCAGTACTTC. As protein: CASSFASWRERGRETQYF. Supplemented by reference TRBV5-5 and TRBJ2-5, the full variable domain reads DAGVTQSPTHLIKTRGQQVTLRCSPISGHKSVSWYQQVLGQGPQFIFQYYEKEERGRGNFPDRFSARQFPNYSSELNVNALLLGDSALYLCASSFASWRERGRETQYFGPGTRLLVL.

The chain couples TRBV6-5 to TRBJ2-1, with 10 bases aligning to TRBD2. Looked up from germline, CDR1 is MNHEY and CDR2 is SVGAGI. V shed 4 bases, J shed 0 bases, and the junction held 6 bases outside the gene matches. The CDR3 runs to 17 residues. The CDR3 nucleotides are TGTGCCAGCAGTTTTTCCTCTAGCGGGAGCTCCTACAATGAGCAGTTCTTC. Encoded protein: CASSFSSSGSSYNEQFF.

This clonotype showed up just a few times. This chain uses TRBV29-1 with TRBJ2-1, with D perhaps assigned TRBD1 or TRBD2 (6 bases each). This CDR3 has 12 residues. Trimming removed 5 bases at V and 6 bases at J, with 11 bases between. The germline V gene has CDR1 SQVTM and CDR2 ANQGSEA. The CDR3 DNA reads TGCAGCGTTAGGGGGGAGGCCAATGAGCAGTTCTTC. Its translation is CSVRGEANEQFF.

CDR3 nucleotide sequence: TGCAGTGCCACCGACAAGGGACCTTACGAGCAGTACTTC. This gives the protein CSATDKGPYEQYF. The rearrangement joins TRBV20-1 to TRBJ2-7, with D possibly called TRBD1 or TRBD2 (5 bases each). Trimming removed 6 bases from V and 4 bases from J, with 16 bases in between. The CDR3 has 13 residues. Germline values: CDR1 DFQATT, CDR2 SNEGSKA (reference sequence).

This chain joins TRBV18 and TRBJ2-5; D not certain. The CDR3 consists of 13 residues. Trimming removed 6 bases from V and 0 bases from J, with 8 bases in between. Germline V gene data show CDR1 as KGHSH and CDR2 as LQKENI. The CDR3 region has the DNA TGTGCCAGCTCGGACGGTTACCAAGAGACCCAGTACTTC. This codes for CASSDGYQETQYF.